One sample yielded the 9 T cell receptor beta chains listed below, sequenced in a study of blood T cell repertoires in COVID-19. Repertoires were generated with immunoSEQ multiplex PCR, while TCRdb's copy carries only in-frame clones and drops some. The table has about 160,000 clones, around 87% seen once. Material: PBMCs or T cells enriched from blood (not recorded which). Source of these receptors: a woman in her forties or fifties who had recovered from COVID-19.

This sequence joins TRBV19 and TRBJ2-5, with no clear D. Looked up from germline, CDR1 is LNHDA and CDR2 is SQIVND (reference sequence). The CDR3 runs 13 residues. V was clipped by 3 bases and J by 2 bases, with 7 bases between them. CDR3 bases: TGTGCCAGTAGTATGTTTCAGCAAGAGACCCAGTACTTC. It yields the protein CASSMFQQETQYF.

This chain uses TRBV4-3 with TRBJ2-2; D gene uncertain. Germline V CDR1 and CDR2: LGHNA, YSLEER. The CDR3 is 16 amino acids. V was cut by 2 bases and J by 5 bases, with 15 bases left in between. CDR3 DNA: TGCGCCAGCAGCCAATGGGCCTCGTTGGTTACCGGGGAGCTGTTTTTT. Its protein is CASSQWASLVTGELFF.

The J gene is TRBJ1-3, the V gene TRBV7-6, with TRBD1 identical over 8 bases. In germline, CDR1 is SGHVS, CDR2 FNYEAQ. V lost 5 bases, J lost 2 bases, and 11 bases stayed unmatched. The CDR3 is made up of 17 amino acids. CDR3 bases: TGTGCCAGCAGCCGCACCATCCCGGGACAGGCTGGAAACACCATATATTTT. Its protein product is CASSRTIPGQAGNTIYF.

This clone appeared a single time. The chain is built from TRBV27 and TRBJ1-2, with D perhaps TRBD1 (5 bases). V lost 5 bases, J lost 0 bases, and 19 bases lay in between. Germline-derived CDR1 and CDR2 are MNHEY and SMNVEV (reference sequence). CDR3 size: 17 residues. The CDR3 region has the DNA TGTGCCAGCAGTAAGAGCGGGACGCCTGCCTCTAACTATGGCTACACCTTC. It yields the protein CASSKSGTPASNYGYTF.

The chain employs TRBV6-5 and TRBJ1-2; TRBD1 might be the D (5 bases). The V gene lost 6 bases and the J gene lost 0 bases, with 8 bases spanning the gap. Per germline, CDR1 MNHEY and CDR2 SVGAGI. The CDR3 spans 13 residues. The CDR3 is CASSPRANYGYTF. DNA of the CDR3: TGTGCCAGCAGCCCCAGGGCTAACTATGGCTACACCTTC.

CDR3: CASSILGQDRNSPLHF. The DNA for the CDR3 is TGTGCCAGTAGCATTTTGGGGCAGGATAGGAATTCACCCCTCCACTTT. The rearrangement uses TRBV19 and TRBJ1-6; D might be TRBD1 (5 bases). Trimming cost V 6 bases and J 7 bases, with 19 bases left between them. The CDR3 consists of 16 residues. Germline V gene data show CDR1 as LNHDA and CDR2 as SQIVND (reference sequence).

The chain joins TRBV18 to TRBJ1-1, with D perhaps matching TRBD1 (6 bases). CDR3 length: 15 residues. Germline V gene data show CDR1 as KGHSH and CDR2 as LQKENI. V lost 2 bases to trimming and J lost 0 bases, with 10 bases between them. CDR3 amino acids: CASSPGAGVNTEAFF. CDR3 sequence (DNA): TGTGCCAGCTCACCAGGAGCAGGGGTGAACACTGAAGCTTTCTTT.

V usage is TRBV2 and J usage is TRBJ2-5; 15 bases match TRBD2. The CDR3 contains 13 residues. V was clipped by 8 bases and J by 14 bases; unmatched bases: 9. CDR1 is SNHLY and CDR2 is FYNNEI in the germline V gene. The CDR3 spells CASGRTSGGAGYF. CDR3 nucleotide sequence: TGTGCCAGCGGGCGGACTAGCGGGGGGGCCGGCTACTTC.

This clone is a singleton in its sample. V usage is TRBV5-6 and J usage is TRBJ2-1; D is perhaps TRBD2 (5 bases). The germline V gene has CDR1 SGHDT and CDR2 YYEEEE. This CDR3 spans 14 amino acids. Trimming took 4 bases from V and 2 from J, leaving 10 bases between them. The CDR3 DNA reads as TGTGCCAGCAGCCCACTAGGCCCCTACAATGAGCAGTTCTTC. This codes for CASSPLGPYNEQFF.